These T cell receptor beta chains were read from a single sample in a study of cytomegalovirus exposure and HLA in healthy donors. Profiling relied on immunoSEQ multiplex PCR, and the TCRdb table lists in-frame clones only, not all of them. Of some 150,000 clones in the sample, about 69% were seen once. The sequenced sample was PBMCs. The source is a human donor in good health. CDR3s include the opening cysteine and the closing phenylalanine or tryptophan. Each record gives: CDR3 length, clone size, J gene, V gene, D gene, CDR3 protein, CDR3 DNA. The D gene is left open where the match is weak. A clone size is listed for some rows: how often the clone was seen (once, few, many), or a class if it is expanded.

14,.,TRBJ1-1,TRBV6-6,.,CASSYTGQECEAFF,TGTGCCAGCAGTTACACAGGTCAGGAGTGTGAAGCTTTCTTT
15,once,TRBJ2-3,TRBV9,.,CASSVGTGSADTQYF,TGTGCCAGCAGCGTAGGTACAGGTTCAGCAGATACGCAGTATTTT
15,.,TRBJ1-4,TRBV5-1,.,CASSFGRRGDEKLFF,TGCGCCAGCAGCTTTGGGCGCAGGGGTGATGAAAAACTGTTTTTT
14,.,TRBJ2-3,TRBV5-4,TRBD2,CASSIGLVADTQYF,TGTGCCAGCAGCATAGGACTAGTTGCAGATACGCAGTATTTT
15,.,TRBJ2-1,TRBV4-3,.,CASSQDSSGPNEQFF,TGCGCCAGCAGCCAAGATTCATCAGGGCCCAACGAGCAGTTCTTC
14,.,TRBJ1-1,TRBV28,.,CASTRGGVGTEAFF,TGTGCCAGTACGAGGGGGGGGGTCGGCACTGAAGCTTTCTTT
15,.,TRBJ2-7,TRBV7-8,TRBD1,CASSFSGQGAGEQYF,TGTGCCAGCAGCTTCTCGGGACAGGGGGCGGGTGAGCAGTACTTC
15,.,TRBJ1-6,TRBV7-2,TRBD1,CASSRPATGDSPLHF,TGTGCCAGCAGCCGACCCGCGACAGGGGATTCACCCCTCCACTTT
13,.,TRBJ1-2,TRBV6-5,.,CASRKQANYGYTF,TGTGCCAGCAGAAAACAGGCTAACTATGGCTACACCTTC
14,.,TRBJ1-2,TRBV27,.,CASSPGAGNYGYTF,TGTGCCAGCAGTCCCGGAGCCGGGAACTATGGCTACACCTTC
15,few,TRBJ1-6,TRBV28,TRBD1,CASRLGTANNSPLHF,TGTGCCAGCCGTCTCGGGACAGCCAATAATTCACCCCTCCACTTT
16,.,TRBJ1-3,TRBV7-3,.,CASSLGRGRRGNTIYF,TGTGCCAGCAGCTTAGGGAGGGGACGTCGCGGAAACACCATATATTTT
17,.,TRBJ1-4,TRBV11-2,.,CASSKRGGAGVSEKLFF,TGTGCCAGCAGCAAACGTGGGGGGGCTGGGGTTAGTGAAAAACTGTTTTTT
13,.,TRBJ2-7,TRBV14,.,CASSQVGGREQYF,TGTGCCAGCAGCCAAGTCGGGGGGCGGGAGCAGTACTTC
14,.,TRBJ1-1,TRBV10-1,.,CASSEGVGNTEAFF,TGCGCCAGCAGTGAAGGGGTCGGCAACACTGAAGCTTTCTTT
13,.,TRBJ1-1,TRBV6-1,.,CASSLGPYTEAFF,TGTGCCAGCAGTCTGGGGCCCTACACTGAAGCTTTCTTT
15,.,TRBJ1-5,TRBV4-1,.,CASSQLQGNNQPQHF,TGCGCCAGCAGCCAACTACAGGGAAACAATCAGCCCCAGCATTTT